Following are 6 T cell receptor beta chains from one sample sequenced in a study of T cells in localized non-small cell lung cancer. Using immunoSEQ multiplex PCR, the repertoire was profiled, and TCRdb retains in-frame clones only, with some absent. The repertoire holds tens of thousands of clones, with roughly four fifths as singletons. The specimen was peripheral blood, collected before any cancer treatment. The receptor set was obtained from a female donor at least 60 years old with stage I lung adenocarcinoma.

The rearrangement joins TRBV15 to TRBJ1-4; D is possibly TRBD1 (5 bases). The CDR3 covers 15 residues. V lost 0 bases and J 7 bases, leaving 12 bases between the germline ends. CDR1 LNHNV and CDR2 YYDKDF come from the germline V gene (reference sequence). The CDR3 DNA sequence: TGTGCCACCAGCAGAGATCGGGGGTTTGGTGAAAAACTGTTTTTT. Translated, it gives CATSRDRGFGEKLFF.

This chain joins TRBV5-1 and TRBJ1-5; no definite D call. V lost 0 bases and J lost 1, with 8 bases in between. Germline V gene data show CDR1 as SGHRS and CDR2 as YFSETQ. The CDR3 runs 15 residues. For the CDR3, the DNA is TGCGCCAGCAGCTTGGATGCACAGAGCAATCAGCCCCAGCATTTT. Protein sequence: CASSLDAQSNQPQHF.

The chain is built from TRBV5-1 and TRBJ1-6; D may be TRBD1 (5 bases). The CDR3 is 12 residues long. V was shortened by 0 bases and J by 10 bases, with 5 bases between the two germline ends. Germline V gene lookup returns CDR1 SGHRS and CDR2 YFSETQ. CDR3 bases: TGCGCCAGCAGCTTGGGGGACTCACCCCTCCACTTT. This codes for CASSLGDSPLHF.

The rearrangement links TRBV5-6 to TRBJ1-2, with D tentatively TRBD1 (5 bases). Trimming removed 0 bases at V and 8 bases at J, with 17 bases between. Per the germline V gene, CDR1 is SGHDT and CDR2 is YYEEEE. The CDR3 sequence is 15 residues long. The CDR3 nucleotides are TGTGCCAGCAGCTTGGTCGGCAGACAGATGGGGGGCTACACCTTC. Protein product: CASSLVGRQMGGYTF.

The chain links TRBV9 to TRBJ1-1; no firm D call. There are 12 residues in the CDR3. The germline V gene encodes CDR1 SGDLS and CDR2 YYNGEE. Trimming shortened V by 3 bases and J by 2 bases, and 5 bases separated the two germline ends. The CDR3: CASSAPNTEAFF. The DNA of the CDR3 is TGTGCCAGCAGCGCCCCCAACACTGAAGCTTTCTTT.

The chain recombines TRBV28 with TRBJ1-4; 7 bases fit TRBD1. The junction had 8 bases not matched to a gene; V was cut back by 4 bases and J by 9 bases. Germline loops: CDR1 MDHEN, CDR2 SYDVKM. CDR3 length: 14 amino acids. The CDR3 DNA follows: TGTGCCAGCAGTTCACGGCAGGGGGGCCAAAAACTGTTTTTT. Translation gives CASSSRQGGQKLFF. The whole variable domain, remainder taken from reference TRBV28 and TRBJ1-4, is DVKVTQSSRYLVKRTGEKVFLECVQDMDHENMFWYRQDPGLGLRLIYFSYDVKMKEKGDIPEGYSVSREKKERFSLILESASTNQTSMYLCASSSRQGGQKLFFGSGTQLSVL.